One and the same sample provided the 5 T cell receptor beta chains below, sequenced in a study of T cells in Graves' hyperthyroidism and ophthalmopathy. Amplified TCR beta CDR3 regions derived from RNA transcripts. Initially, a first-round RT-PCR of the TCR CDR3 employed the HTBI primer set. MiXCR, run by TCRdb on the multiplex PCR reads, gives a single entry per CDR3 protein. The sample yields around 500,000 distinct CDR3 sequences, roughly 15% seen once. The specimen was blood. The receptors come from a woman aged 35 to 49 with Graves' hyperthyroidism.

This clonotype was observed at least ten times. This chain joins TRBV10-2 and TRBJ1-4, with D tentatively TRBD1 (5 bases). Germline V gene sequence: CDR1 WSHSY, CDR2 SAAADI. V dropped 0 bases and J dropped 8 bases, with 7 bases sitting between them. CDR3 length: 13 amino acids. The DNA of the CDR3 is TGCGCCAGCAGTGAGTCAGGACAAGAAAAACTGTTTTTT. The encoded protein is CASSESGQEKLFF.

This clonotype was recorded many times. The V call is TRBV20-1, the J call TRBJ1-2; D is uncertain. The length of the CDR3 is 15 residues. The germline V gene encodes CDR1 DFQATT and CDR2 SNEGSKA (reference sequence). The V end was cut by 2 bases, the J end by 6 bases, with 19 bases between. The CDR3 sequence is CSARPLVEAEDGYTF. The CDR3 bases are TGCAGTGCTAGACCGCTAGTGGAGGCGGAGGATGGCTACACCTTC.

The V call is TRBV10-3, the J call TRBJ1-5; D perhaps matches TRBD1 (5 bases). V shed 5 bases and J shed 1 base, with 12 bases lying between them. CDR1 is ENHRY and CDR2 is SYGVKD in the germline V gene. There are 15 residues in the CDR3. CDR3 in DNA: TGTGCCATCAGTCCTCAGGGCGGGAGCAATCAGCCCCAGCATTTT. Translating it yields CAISPQGGSNQPQHF.

The rearrangement links TRBV19 to TRBJ2-2; a possible D gene is TRBD1 (6 bases). This CDR3 region has 15 residues. Germline CDR1 is LNHDA and CDR2 is SQIVND (reference sequence). Deletions cut 6 bases from V and 6 bases from J, with 17 bases between. The CDR3 coding sequence is TGTGCCAGTAGCCGTACAGGGACGCTCGCCGGGGAGCTGTTTTTT. This encodes CASSRTGTLAGELFF.

The J gene is TRBJ2-1, the V gene TRBV27; a weak D match, TRBD2 (6 bases). V lost 0 bases, J lost 5 bases, and 17 bases lay in between. The germline CDR1 and CDR2 sequences are MNHEY and SMNVEV (reference sequence). The CDR3 contains 17 residues. DNA of the CDR3: TGTGCCAGCAGTTTATCTGCCGGGACTCGCGGGAACAATGAGCAGTTCTTC. Translated, it gives CASSLSAGTRGNNEQFF.